This entry describes one TCR beta chain. The sample comes from a study of blood T cell repertoires in COVID-19. CDR3 length: 15 amino acids. The germline gives CDR1 MNHNY, CDR2 SVGAGI (reference sequence). The V and J ends lost 6 bases and 3 bases, in that order; junction bases with no gene match: 8. Sequenced by immunoSEQ multiplex PCR; TCRdb stores in-frame clones only, minus some. Of tens of thousands of clones in the sample, approximately 85% were seen once. This clonotype was obtained from a human donor in a cohort sampled during active COVID-19. This rearrangement joins TRBV6-6 to TRBJ1-1; TRBD1 matches at 9 bases. The sequencing input was peripheral blood. In DNA, the CDR3 is TGTGCCAGCAGATCCGGGACAGGGATTTACACTGAAGCTTTCTTT. It yields the protein CASRSGTGIYTEAFF.